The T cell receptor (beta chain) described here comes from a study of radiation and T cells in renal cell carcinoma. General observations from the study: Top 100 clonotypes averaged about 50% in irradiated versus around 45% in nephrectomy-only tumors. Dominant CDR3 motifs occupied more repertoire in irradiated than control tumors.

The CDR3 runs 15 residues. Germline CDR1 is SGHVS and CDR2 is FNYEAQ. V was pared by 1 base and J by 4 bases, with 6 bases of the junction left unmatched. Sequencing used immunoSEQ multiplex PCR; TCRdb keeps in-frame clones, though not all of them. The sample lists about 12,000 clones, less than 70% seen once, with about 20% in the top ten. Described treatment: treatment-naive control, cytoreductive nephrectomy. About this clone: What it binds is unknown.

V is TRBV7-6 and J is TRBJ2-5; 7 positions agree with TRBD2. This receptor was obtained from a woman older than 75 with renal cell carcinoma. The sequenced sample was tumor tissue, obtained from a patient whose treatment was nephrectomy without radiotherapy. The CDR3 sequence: CASSLGGRGGETQYF. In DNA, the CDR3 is TGTGCCAGCAGCTTAGGGGGGAGGGGAGGAGAGACCCAGTACTTC.